Described below is a single T cell receptor beta chain sequence and its context. These data originate in a study of cytomegalovirus exposure and HLA in healthy donors. Amplification used 60 Vbeta primers and 13 Jbeta primers. Produced via immunoSEQ multiplex PCR; TCRdb's table is partial and in-frame only. The sample includes some 170,000 clones, over 70% of them seen just once. This CDR3 spans 15 amino acids. Germline V gene sequence: CDR1 SNHLY, CDR2 FYNNEI. The junction had 8 bases not matched to a gene; V was cut back by 6 bases and J by 0 bases. The chain uses TRBV2 and TRBJ2-7; 7 bases are shared with TRBD2. This receptor was identified in a male donor in good health and CMV-seronegative. The material sequenced was PBMCs. This chain's CDR3 is CASSLGEGSSYEQYF. CDR3 nucleotide sequence: TGTGCCAGCAGCCTGGGGGAGGGGAGCTCCTACGAGCAGTACTTC.